Shown below are 12 T cell receptor beta chains from a single sample sequenced in a study of T cell repertoires in cytomegalovirus infection. Antigen specificity for these receptors is unknown. Via MiXCR, TCRdb re-called the reads, giving one row per CDR3 protein. The sample has hundreds of thousands of distinct CDR3 sequences, more than 40% seen once. Sequences were derived from cultured PBMCs, sampled from culture after CMV antigen stimulation. Source of these receptors: a human donor in good health (CMV status not recorded). Some clones in this sample may be carry-over from other donors' samples.

Here the CDR3 DNA reads TGTGCCAGCAGTTATTCCAGCGGGGGTTCCTACGAGCAGTACTTC. Its translation: CASSYSSGGSYEQYF. The chain is built from TRBV6-6 and TRBJ2-7; 8 positions agree with TRBD2. This CDR3 is 15 amino acids long. With V trimmed by 3 bases and J by 1 base, 5 bases remained unmatched. The germline gives CDR1 MNHNY, CDR2 SVGAGI (reference sequence).

This clonotype was observed many times. Here the CDR3 reads CASSLRGTIGNTIYF. The CDR3 bases are TGTGCCAGCAGCCTCCGCGGGACCATAGGGAACACCATATATTTT. The chain is built from TRBV7-2 and TRBJ1-3; tentatively, D is TRBD1 (5 bases). Trimming left V 5 bases short and J 7 bases short, with 18 bases between. The CDR3 loop spans 15 amino acids. Germline lookup yields CDR1 SGHTA and CDR2 FQGNSA. Full variable domain (missing parts from reference TRBV7-2 and TRBJ1-3): GAGVSQSPSNKVTEKGKDVELRCDPISGHTALYWYRQSLGQGLEFLIYFQGNSAPDKSGLPSDRFSAERTGGSVSTLTIQRTQQEDSAVYLCASSLRGTIGNTIYFGEGSWLTVV.

This clonotype was seen just once. The rearrangement joins TRBV6-6 to TRBJ2-2, with 8 nucleotides matching TRBD1. Looked up from germline, CDR1 is MNHNY and CDR2 is SVGAGI (reference sequence). The CDR3 contains 14 residues. The V and J ends lost 7 bases and 6 bases, in that order; junction bases with no gene match: 7. The CDR3 region is CASITGGEAGELFF. The CDR3 DNA reads as TGTGCCAGCATAACAGGGGGAGAGGCCGGGGAGCTGTTTTTT.

This clonotype was detected only a few times. The CDR3 loop reads CASSKGQYSNQPQHF. CDR3 DNA: TGTGCCAGCAGCAAAGGACAGTATAGCAATCAGCCCCAGCATTTT. V is TRBV11-2 and J is TRBJ1-5; D may be TRBD1 (6 bases). The CDR3 consists of 15 residues. V was trimmed by 5 bases and J by 0 bases, leaving 11 bases between them. Germline V gives CDR1 SGHAT, CDR2 FQNNGV.

This clonotype turned up a few times. J is TRBJ1-3 and V is TRBV28; D is undetermined. The germline V gene encodes CDR1 MDHEN and CDR2 SYDVKM. Trimming shortened V by 4 bases and J by 0 bases, and 10 bases separated the two germline ends. CDR3 length: 15 amino acids. CDR3 DNA: TGTGCCAGCAGTTCCCACACTTCCTCTGGAAACACCATATATTTT. It specifies CASSSHTSSGNTIYF.

This chain joins TRBV7-9 and TRBJ2-1; 7 bases fit TRBD2. Trimming took 1 base from V and 6 from J; bases not matched to a gene: 6. This CDR3 spans 15 amino acids. Per germline, CDR1 SEHNR and CDR2 FQNEAQ (reference sequence). CDR3 DNA sequence: TGTGCCAGCAGCTTAGTCGGCGGGAGTGGCAATGAGCAGTTCTTC. Protein: CASSLVGGSGNEQFF.

This chain links TRBV6-2 or TRBV6-3 with TRBJ2-7; possibly TRBD1 for D (6 bases). Germline loops: CDR1 MNHEY, CDR2 SVGEGT. The CDR3 spans 16 residues. V lost 5 bases to trimming and J lost 5 bases, with 22 bases between them. CDR3 bases: TGTGCCAGCAGTCCCCGAACAGGGACATTCGGCCACGAGCAGTACTTC. Amino acid sequence: CASSPRTGTFGHEQYF.

This clonotype has only a few counts. This chain uses TRBV5-4 with TRBJ2-3; D is ambiguous. CDR1 SGHNT and CDR2 YYREEE come from the germline V gene (reference sequence). CDR3 length: 15 amino acids. V was shortened by 0 bases and J by 6 bases, with 14 bases between the two germline ends. CDR3 region: CASSLEIMAMDTQYF. CDR3 nucleotide sequence: TGTGCCAGCAGCTTGGAAATAATGGCGATGGATACGCAGTATTTT.

A single count supports this clonotype. The chain employs TRBV29-1 and TRBJ2-7; no clear D gene. The CDR3 consists of 13 residues. Trimming left V 6 bases short and J 2 bases short, with 14 bases between. Germline V CDR1 and CDR2: SQVTM, ANQGSEA. CDR3 loop: CSVGGRSAYEQYF. In DNA form, the CDR3 reads TGCAGCGTCGGCGGCAGGAGCGCCTACGAGCAGTACTTC.

The table lists this clonotype with a few counts. The rearrangement joins TRBV19 to TRBJ1-5; D gene ambiguous. Germline values: CDR1 LNHDA, CDR2 SQIVND (reference sequence). Trimming pared 6 bases from V and 4 bases from J, leaving 10 bases between. The CDR3 runs to 13 residues. This chain's CDR3 is CASRGGYNQPQHF. In DNA, the CDR3 is TGTGCCAGTAGGGGAGGGTATAATCAGCCCCAGCATTTT.

This clonotype was detected ten times or more. The J gene is TRBJ1-2, the V gene TRBV7-2; 10 bases align to TRBD1. The J segment lost 4 bases and the V segment lost 5 bases, leaving 4 bases of the junction unmatched. This CDR3 comprises 14 residues. CDR1 SGHTA and CDR2 FQGNSA come from the germline V gene. CDR3 loop: CASSRDRGGYGYTF. In DNA, the CDR3 is TGTGCCAGCAGCCGGGACAGGGGTGGCTATGGCTACACCTTC.

This clonotype appeared a few times. This chain joins TRBV6-6 and TRBJ2-1, with 7 bases matching TRBD1. The ends lost 6 bases at V and 6 bases at J; junction bases unmatched: 2. The V gene's germline CDR1 is MNHNY and CDR2 SVGAGI (reference sequence). The CDR3 spans 12 residues. CDR3 sequence: CASSNRGNEQFF. DNA of the CDR3: TGTGCCAGCAGCAACAGGGGCAATGAGCAGTTCTTC.